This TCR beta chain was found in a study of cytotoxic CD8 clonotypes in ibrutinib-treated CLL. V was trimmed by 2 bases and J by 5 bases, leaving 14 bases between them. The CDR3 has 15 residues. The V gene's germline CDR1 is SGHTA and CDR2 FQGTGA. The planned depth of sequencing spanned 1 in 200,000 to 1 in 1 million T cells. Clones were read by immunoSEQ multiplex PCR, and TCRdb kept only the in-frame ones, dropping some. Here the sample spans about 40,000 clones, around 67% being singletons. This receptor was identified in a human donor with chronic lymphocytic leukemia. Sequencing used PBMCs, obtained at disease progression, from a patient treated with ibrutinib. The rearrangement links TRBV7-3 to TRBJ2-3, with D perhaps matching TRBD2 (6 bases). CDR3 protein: CASSLGGKVGDTQYF. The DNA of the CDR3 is TGTGCCAGCAGCTTAGGCGGGAAAGTTGGAGATACGCAGTATTTT.